The TCR beta chain described here comes from a study of T cell repertoires in cytomegalovirus infection (dated by TCRdb to between 2019 and 2020). General notes on the study: The peptide stimulations were aimed at well-studied HLA-B-restricted epitopes as well as recently identified HLA-C-restricted CMV epitopes, whose presentation resists viral immunomodulation. Donor HLA type was relevant to the analysis, because carriage of CMV infection together with the matching HLA type was indicated by public TCR beta signatures.

Reading from cysteine to phenylalanine, the CDR3 counts 16 amino acids. The entry retains the CDR3 DNA only, 48 bases that are in frame from base 1. The germline V gene supplies CDR1 SGHVS and CDR2 FQNEAQ. V gives up 1 base and J gives up 6 bases, and the segment between their germline ends measures 16 bases. This clonotype was seen repeatedly, ten times or more. Its antigen is currently not known. No base-level quality is on record; no much larger clone is a single base apart. The run used an Illumina HiSeq 1500. TCRdb passed the public sequencing reads through fastp at Q25 and MiXCR, retaining productive beta sequences. Each entry merges the rows of one CDR3 protein and shows their most common DNA and genes. The sample table lists hundreds of thousands of distinct CDR3 sequences, under 45% of them with a count of one. 35% to 50% of the sample belongs to the ten largest clones. The full study reports these points: In both this cohort and an independent cohort of some 370 donors, the cumulative frequency of public TCR beta family members distinguished carriers of CMV infection plus the relevant HLA type. The ex vivo response was dominated by HLA-C-restricted CMV-specific TCR beta clonotypes, and the single most frequent clonotype in two of eight donors was supplied by these HLA-C-restricted clonotypes.

The sample's treatment or condition label, decoded: in vitro stimulation with specific CMV peptide epitopes to enrich CMV-specific T cells. The chain uses TRBV7-8 and TRBJ2-1; TRBD2 might be the D gene, on 6 matching bases. This receptor was identified in a human donor in good health (CMV status not recorded). Some clones in this sample may be carry-over from other donors' samples. Sequencing used cultured PBMCs, obtained from culture after CMV antigen stimulation. CDR3 region: CASSLGVGRWGNEQFF. In nucleotide form, the sequence is TGTGCCAGCAGCTTAGGGGTGGGGAGGTGGGGCAATGAGCAGTTCTTC. Beyond the CDR3, the reference TRBV7-8 and TRBJ2-1 genes provide the residues; the full variable domain reads: GAGVSQSPRYKVAKRGQDVALRCDPISGHVSLFWYQQALGQGPEFLTYFQNEAQLDKSGLPSDRFFAERPEGSVSTLKIQRTQQEDSAVYLCASSLGVGRWGNEQFFGPGTRLTVL.